The text below deals with one TCR beta chain. Antigen unknown. Naive CD4+ cells were CD45RA-selected; the remaining cells were memory. The data were obtained in a study of shared clonotypes between healthy human individuals. General study results and limits: Some naive CD4 clonotypes, about 5.5%, turned up in common across several donors. Researchers sampled blood only, noting tissue repertoires likely differ. Non-shared clonotypes displayed generation probabilities falling below those of clonotypes present in all four donors.

Per germline, CDR1 MNHEY and CDR2 SMNVEV (reference sequence). The trim removed 3 bases at V and 1 base at J, leaving 3 bases unmatched. The CDR3 runs 15 residues. Sequenced by immunoSEQ multiplex PCR; TCRdb stores in-frame clones only, minus some. The sample consists of around 720,000 clones, 73% of them appearing once. The origin of this receptor is a woman aged 30 to 39 in good health. The sequencing input was memory CD4+ T cells sorted from blood. Subset meaning: CD45RA-negative fraction. This chain uses TRBV27 with TRBJ2-3; TRBD2 agrees at 8 bases. CDR3 sequence: CASSFVAGRTDTQYF. The CDR3 DNA reads as TGTGCCAGCAGTTTCGTAGCGGGACGCACAGATACGCAGTATTTT.